The 10 T cell receptor beta chains below were found in one sample sequenced in a study of beta chain features in type 1 diabetes. Their antigen targets remain unknown. Investigators reverse transcribed all isolated RNA, so they sequenced expressed TCRB transcripts. The table came from immunoSEQ multiplex PCR; TCRdb's copy has only in-frame clones and leaves some out. This sample has roughly 350,000 clones, with over 8.5% found just once. Study-wide points: Type 1 diabetes patients showed a moderate but significant shortening of TCRB CDR3s in all four CD4+ subsets.

The sequenced sample consisted of central memory CD4+ T cells from blood. These receptors all come from a man under 40 with type 1 diabetes.

This clone was picked up a small number of times. This chain joins TRBV11-2 and TRBJ2-1; D possibly corresponds to TRBD1 (6 bases). Germline V gene sequence: CDR1 SGHAT, CDR2 FQNNGV. This CDR3 spans 14 amino acids. Deletions cut 5 bases from V and 8 bases from J, with 16 bases between. CDR3 bases: TGTGCCAGCAGCCCCGGCCAGGCAGGGGATGAGCAGTTCTTC. This gives the protein CASSPGQAGDEQFF.

V gene TRBV19 combines with J gene TRBJ2-3; D is perhaps TRBD2 (6 bases). From germline, CDR1 is LNHDA and CDR2 SQIVND (reference sequence). Trimming took off 4 bases at V and 4 bases at J, with 24 bases between the two ends. The CDR3 runs 18 residues. This chain's CDR3 is CASSRGPVGREPPDTQYF. The CDR3, as DNA: TGTGCCAGTAGTAGAGGCCCCGTCGGACGGGAGCCCCCAGATACGCAGTATTTT. Using reference TRBV19 and TRBJ2-3 for the parts outside the CDR3, the full variable domain is DGGITQSPKYLFRKEGQNVTLSCEQNLNHDAMYWYRQDPGQGLRLIYYSQIVNDFQKGDIAEGYSVSREKKESFPLTVTSAQKNPTAFYLCASSRGPVGREPPDTQYFGPGTRLTVL.

This clone has a handful of counts. The chain couples TRBV4-3 to TRBJ2-3; TRBD2 is a possible D gene (6 bases). Germline V gives CDR1 LGHNA, CDR2 YSLEER. V lost 0 bases to trimming and J lost 3 bases, with 16 bases between them. This CDR3 contains 17 residues. CDR3 amino acids: CASSQDNVGLGTDTQYF. In DNA, the CDR3 is TGCGCCAGCAGCCAAGATAATGTGGGACTCGGGACAGATACGCAGTATTTT.

This chain uses TRBV7-9 with TRBJ2-1, with 8 positions matching TRBD2. This CDR3 is 18 amino acids long. Germline CDR1 and CDR2: SEHNR and FQNEAQ (reference sequence). The junction had 13 bases not matched to a gene; V was cut back by 1 base and J by 5 bases. The CDR3 loop reads CASSLEQGGSGTHNEQFF. DNA of the CDR3: TGTGCCAGCAGCTTAGAACAGGGTGGTAGCGGGACCCACAATGAGCAGTTCTTC.

In this sample, this clone turned up many times. This chain's CDR3 is CASSQEPAGASGSSYNEQFF. As DNA, the CDR3 is TGCGCCAGCAGCCAAGAACCGGCGGGGGCTAGCGGGAGCTCCTACAATGAGCAGTTCTTC. The rearrangement uses TRBV4-1 and TRBJ2-1; 10 bases are shared with TRBD2. CDR1 is MGHRA, CDR2 YSYEKL, per germline. The V and J ends lost 0 bases and 0 bases, in that order; junction bases with no gene match: 11. The CDR3 totals 20 residues.

The chain is built from TRBV7-2 and TRBJ2-7; no reliable D call. Germline V gene data show CDR1 as SGHTA and CDR2 as FQGNSA. V lost 5 bases and J lost 1, with 6 bases in between. The CDR3 has 12 amino acids. CDR3 in DNA: TGTGCCAGCAGCAGGCAATCCTACGAGCAGTACTTC. It is translated as CASSRQSYEQYF.

This sequence joins TRBV4-1 and TRBJ1-6; a weak D match, TRBD1 (6 bases). CDR1 and CDR2 from the germline V gene are MGHRA and YSYEKL. The CDR3 has 18 amino acids. V gave up 4 bases and J gave up 0 bases, with 16 bases separating them. The CDR3 region has the DNA TGCGCCAGCAGCCTACGGGACACTGGGAGCTCCTATAATTCACCCCTCCACTTT. This translates into CASSLRDTGSSYNSPLHF.

This clone was recorded at least ten times. The chain has TRBV7-8 and TRBJ2-5, with D perhaps TRBD2 (5 bases). The germline CDR1 and CDR2 sequences are SGHVS and FQNEAQ. This CDR3 comprises 15 residues. With 4 bases removed from V and 2 bases from J, the gap between germline ends came to 14 bases. In DNA form, the CDR3 reads TGTGCCAGCAGCTGGGGAGAATCCCATCAAGAGACCCAGTACTTC. This encodes CASSWGESHQETQYF.

The rearrangement links TRBV30 to TRBJ2-7; D may match TRBD1 or TRBD2 (7 bases each). From germline, CDR1 is GTSNPN and CDR2 SVGIG (reference sequence). The V gene lost 0 bases and the J gene lost 4 bases, with 16 bases spanning the gap. The CDR3 extends over 15 amino acids. This CDR3 reads CAWSVRWQGGYEQYF. Written as DNA, the CDR3 is TGTGCCTGGAGTGTACGGTGGCAGGGGGGGTACGAGCAGTACTTC.

This rearrangement joins TRBV6-6 to TRBJ1-1; D unresolved. This CDR3 is built from 11 residues. Trimming took off 7 bases at V and 2 bases at J, with 5 bases between the two ends. Germline V gives CDR1 MNHNY, CDR2 SVGAGI (reference sequence). The CDR3 DNA reads TGTGCCAGCATAGTCAACACTGAAGCTTTCTTT. As protein: CASIVNTEAFF.